Following are 16 T cell receptor beta chains from one sample sequenced in a study of blood T cell repertoires in COVID-19 (dated by TCRdb to 2020 to 2021). Library preparation employed the immunoSEQ multiplex PCR assay. Imported from immuneACCESS, the table was reduced by TCRdb to in-frame sequences with V and J called. These copies leave out some clones; in studies compared against another copy, an unresolved V gene accounts for under half, and the cause of the remainder is not known. This sample gives around 500,000 clones in total; more than 85% of them show up just once. 8% to 9.5% of the sample rests with the top ten. The sequenced sample was PBMCs or T cells enriched from blood (not recorded which). The receptors come from a woman in her fifties or sixties who had recovered from COVID-19.

The rearrangement joins TRBV29-1 to TRBJ2-7; TRBD1 matches at 7 bases. CDR1 and CDR2 (germline): SQVTM, ANQGSEA. This CDR3 comprises 15 residues. Trimming took 2 bases from V and 1 from J; bases not matched to a gene: 8. CDR3 sequence (DNA): TGCAGCGTTGAATCTCCGGCAGGGGGATCCTACGAGCAGTACTTC. Amino acids: CSVESPAGGSYEQYF.

This clone was seen many times. Other DNA variants within this sample encode the same CDR3. The chain carries TRBV13 and TRBJ2-2; possibly TRBD2 for D (6 bases). V gave up 2 bases and J gave up 2 bases, with 12 bases separating them. The CDR3 length is 16 residues. Germline CDR1 PRHDT, CDR2 FYEKMQ (reference sequence). CDR3 nucleotide sequence: TGTGCCAGCAGCTTACTCGGGGGTCCAAACACCGGGGAGCTGTTTTTT. It encodes CASSLLGGPNTGELFF.

The chain carries TRBV10-1 and TRBJ2-1; possibly TRBD2 for D (6 bases). V was cut by 5 bases and J by 0 bases, with 8 bases left in between. This CDR3 is 14 amino acids long. Germline loops: CDR1 WNHNN, CDR2 SYGVQD (reference sequence). This chain's CDR3 is CASSLGGSYNEQFF. The CDR3 nucleotides are TGCGCCAGCAGTCTGGGGGGCTCCTACAATGAGCAGTTCTTC.

This clone was picked up one time. This chain links TRBV28 with TRBJ2-2, with D perhaps matching TRBD2 (5 bases). Trimming pared 7 bases from V and 7 bases from J, leaving 13 bases between. Germline CDR1 MDHEN, CDR2 SYDVKM. This CDR3 spans 13 amino acids. The CDR3 here is CASTNLAIGELFF. For the CDR3, the DNA is TGTGCCAGCACCAACCTAGCAATCGGGGAGCTGTTTTTT. Drawing the rest from reference TRBV28 and TRBJ2-2, the complete variable domain is DVKVTQSSRYLVKRTGEKVFLECVQDMDHENMFWYRQDPGLGLRLIYFSYDVKMKEKGDIPEGYSVSREKKERFSLILESASTNQTSMYLCASTNLAIGELFFGEGSRLTVL.

The chain carries TRBV19 and TRBJ1-2, with D maybe TRBD1 (6 bases). Germline values: CDR1 LNHDA, CDR2 SQIVND (reference sequence). V was shortened by 7 bases and J by 0 bases, with 12 bases between the two germline ends. This CDR3 is built from 14 residues. The CDR3 sequence: CASTPGHPNYGYTF. CDR3 nucleotide sequence: TGTGCCAGTACCCCGGGACACCCTAACTATGGCTACACCTTC.

The V and J genes are TRBV5-8 and TRBJ1-6; tentative D call: TRBD1 (6 bases). CDR1 is SGHTS, CDR2 YDEGEE, per germline. Trimming removed 0 bases from V and 0 bases from J, with 13 bases in between. CDR3 length: 18 residues. DNA for the CDR3: TGTGCCAGCAGCTTGGGGACAGCCTCGAGCTCCTATAATTCACCCCTCCACTTT. This translates into CASSLGTASSSYNSPLHF.

The chain links TRBV5-3 to TRBJ2-7; 8 bases are a match to TRBD2. TRBV5-3 has ORF status, its function being uncertain. Germline trimming cut 4 bases from V and 5 bases from J; bases unmatched to any gene: 14. The CDR3 is 16 residues long. In nucleotides, the CDR3 is TGTGCCAGAAGCCTCGGGCCAGCGGGGGAGCTTAACGAGCAGTACGTC. Residues: CARSLGPAGELNEQYV.

The chain links TRBV20-1 to TRBJ1-3; 8 nucleotides line up with TRBD1. The V gene's germline CDR1 is DFQATT and CDR2 SNEGSKA (reference sequence). V trimming: 3 bases; J trimming: 3 bases; junction bases outside the gene matches: 10. The CDR3 consists of 16 residues. The DNA of the CDR3 is TGCAGTGCTAGTTCGCAGGGGGCCAGTGGTGGAAACACCATATATTTT. It is translated as CSASSQGASGGNTIYF.

This chain connects TRBV24-1 to TRBJ2-3; 10 bases align to TRBD2. V was pared by 0 bases and J by 3 bases, with 5 bases of the junction left unmatched. In germline, CDR1 is KGHDR, CDR2 SFDVKD. The CDR3 is 17 amino acids. The CDR3 loop is CATSDLVISGGTDTQYF. CDR3 DNA sequence: TGTGCCACCAGTGATTTGGTCATTAGCGGGGGGACAGATACGCAGTATTTT.

The V and J genes are TRBV18 and TRBJ1-6, with no clear D. Germline CDR1 reads KGHSH; CDR2 reads LQKENI. This CDR3 comprises 14 residues. V was trimmed by 2 bases and J by 5 bases, leaving 7 bases between them. CDR3 residues: CASSPAGHNSPLHF. CDR3 in DNA: TGTGCCAGCTCACCAGCGGGTCATAATTCACCCCTCCACTTT. Looking up the rest from reference TRBV18 and TRBJ1-6 gives the full variable domain: NAGVMQNPRHLVRRRGQEARLRCSPMKGHSHVYWYRQLPEEGLKFMVYLQKENIIDESGMPKERFSAEFPKEGPSILRIQQVVRGDSAAYFCASSPAGHNSPLHFGNGTRLTVT.

V usage is TRBV19 and J usage is TRBJ2-1; 11 bases agree with TRBD1. Germline CDR1 and CDR2: LNHDA and SQIVND (reference sequence). The CDR3 loop spans 13 amino acids. Unmatched junction bases numbered 8, after V lost 6 bases and J lost 13 bases. CDR3 sequence: CASSNRDRGIQFF. CDR3 in DNA: TGTGCCAGTAGCAACCGGGACAGGGGGATCCAGTTCTTC.

This clone was picked up many times. The J gene is TRBJ1-1, the V gene TRBV7-9, with unresolved D. Trimming left V 5 bases short and J 10 bases short, with 8 bases between. In germline, CDR1 is SEHNR, CDR2 FQNEAQ (reference sequence). The length of the CDR3 is 10 residues. The CDR3 DNA reads as TGTGCCAGCAGCCAGGTTGTAGCTTTCTTT. Translated, it gives CASSQVVAFF.

The chain is built from TRBV19 and TRBJ1-2, with 9 nucleotides matching TRBD1. The V gene's germline CDR1 is LNHDA and CDR2 SQIVND (reference sequence). Losses at the gene ends were 3 bases for V and 4 bases for J; bases not matched to a gene: 6. The length of the CDR3 is 15 residues. The CDR3: CASSIMTGGLYGYTF. In nucleotides, the CDR3 is TGTGCCAGTAGTATCATGACAGGGGGACTCTATGGCTACACCTTC.

The chain recombines TRBV19 with TRBJ1-5, with 9 bases aligning to TRBD1. The CDR3 contains 17 residues. V lost 6 bases and J lost 0; bases outside the gene matches: 9. Germline V lookup: CDR1 LNHDA, CDR2 SQIVND (reference sequence). The CDR3 sequence is CASRRQGDTYSNQPQHF. The CDR3 nucleotides are TGTGCCAGTAGAAGACAGGGGGATACATATAGCAATCAGCCCCAGCATTTT.

In the case of this clone: Other DNA sequences in this sample translate to the same CDR3. V and J are TRBV3-1 (or the pseudogene TRBV3-2) and TRBJ1-5, with D possibly matching TRBD1 (5 bases). Germline CDR1 and CDR2: LGHDT and YNNKEL (reference sequence). The V end was cut by 1 base, the J end by 4 bases, with 8 bases between. The CDR3 extends over 14 amino acids. The CDR3: CASSQGGSNQPQHF. The CDR3 bases are TGTGCCAGCAGCCAAGGGGGCAGTAATCAGCCCCAGCATTTT.

V usage is TRBV29-1 and J usage is TRBJ2-7; 9 bases agree with TRBD2. The CDR3 has 13 residues. The germline gives CDR1 SQVTM, CDR2 ANQGSEA. J lost 3 bases, V lost 2 bases, and 2 bases had no gene match. The CDR3 nucleotides read TGCAGCGTTGAACTAGCGGGGAGCTACGAGCAGTACGTC. It specifies CSVELAGSYEQYV.